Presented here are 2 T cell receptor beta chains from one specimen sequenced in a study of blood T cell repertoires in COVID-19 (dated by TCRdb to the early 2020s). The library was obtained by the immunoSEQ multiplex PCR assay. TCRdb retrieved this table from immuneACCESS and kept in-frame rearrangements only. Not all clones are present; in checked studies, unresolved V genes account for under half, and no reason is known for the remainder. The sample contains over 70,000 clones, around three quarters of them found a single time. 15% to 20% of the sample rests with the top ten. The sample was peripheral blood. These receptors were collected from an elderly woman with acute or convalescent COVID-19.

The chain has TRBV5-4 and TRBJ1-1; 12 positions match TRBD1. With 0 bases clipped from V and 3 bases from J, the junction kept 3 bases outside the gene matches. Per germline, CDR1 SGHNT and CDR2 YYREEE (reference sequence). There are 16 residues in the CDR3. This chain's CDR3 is CASSLGDRGLDTEAFF. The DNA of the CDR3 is TGTGCCAGCAGCTTGGGGGACAGGGGGCTGGACACTGAAGCTTTCTTT.

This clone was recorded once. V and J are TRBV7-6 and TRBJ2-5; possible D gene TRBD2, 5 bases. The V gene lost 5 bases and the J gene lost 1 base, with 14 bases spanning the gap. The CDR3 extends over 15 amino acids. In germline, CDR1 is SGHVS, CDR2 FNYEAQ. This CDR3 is CASSIARGSQETQYF. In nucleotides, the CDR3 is TGTGCCAGCAGCATCGCCAGAGGGTCCCAAGAGACCCAGTACTTC.